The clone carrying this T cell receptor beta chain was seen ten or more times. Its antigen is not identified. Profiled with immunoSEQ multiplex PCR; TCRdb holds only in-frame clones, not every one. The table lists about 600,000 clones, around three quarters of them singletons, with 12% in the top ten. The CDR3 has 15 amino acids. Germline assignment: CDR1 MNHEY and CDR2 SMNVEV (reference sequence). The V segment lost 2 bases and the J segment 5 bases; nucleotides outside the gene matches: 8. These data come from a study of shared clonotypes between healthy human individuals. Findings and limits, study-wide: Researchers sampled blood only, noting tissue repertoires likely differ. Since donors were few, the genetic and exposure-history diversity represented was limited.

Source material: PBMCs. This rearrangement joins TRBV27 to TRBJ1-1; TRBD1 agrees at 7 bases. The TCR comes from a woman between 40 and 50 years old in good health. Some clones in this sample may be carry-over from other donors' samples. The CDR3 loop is CASSLAGTDWTEAFF. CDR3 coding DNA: TGTGCCAGCAGTTTAGCCGGGACAGACTGGACTGAAGCTTTCTTT.